This T cell receptor (beta chain) was sequenced during a study of T cells in Graves' hyperthyroidism and ophthalmopathy. Diagnostic decisions used clinical symptoms, serum thyroxine and TRAb, thyroid ultrasound and orbital computed tomography. Points from the study as a whole: Prediction of ophthalmopathy progression came a median around 7.1 months pre-onset. The blood repertoire included most of the expanded thyroid clonotypes above 0.001.

With regard to this clonotype: Its matching antigen is unknown.

The CDR3 regions of TCR beta were amplified from RNA transcripts. The HTBI primer set served for first-round RT-PCR of the TCR CDR3. Using its own MiXCR run on the multiplex PCR reads, TCRdb lists one record per CDR3 protein. The data contain approximately 430,000 distinct CDR3 sequences, 15% to 19% of them singletons. V trimming: 4 bases; J trimming: 4 bases; junction bases outside the gene matches: 13. Germline CDR1 is SGHRS and CDR2 is YFSETQ. The CDR3 totals 16 residues. The V call is TRBV5-1, the J call TRBJ1-2; 7 nucleotides align to TRBD1. Sequenced input: blood. This TCR was recovered from a young woman with Graves' hyperthyroidism. CDR3 loop: CASSQSRTGMSYGYTF. CDR3 in DNA: TGCGCCAGCAGCCAAAGCCGGACAGGAATGTCCTATGGCTACACCTTC.